This T cell receptor beta chain was profiled in a study of shared clonotypes between healthy human individuals. Study-level findings and limits: Compared with memory subsets, naive subsets generally had larger estimated richness. Generation probability values for non-shared clonotypes were lower than those for clonotypes shared by all four donors.

Points on this clone: Its specificity is unknown.

A deep-level run was used for the assay. The data were produced by immunoSEQ multiplex PCR, yet TCRdb's version contains in-frame clones alone and is incomplete. The table lists 190,000 or so clones, about 66% of them singletons. Germline V gene sequence: CDR1 MNHNY, CDR2 SVGAGI (reference sequence). V was clipped by 8 bases and J by 3 bases; unmatched bases: 1. The CDR3 is made up of 13 amino acids. Every donor was a Caucasian adult from Nashville, Tennessee. Material for sequencing was memory CD4+ T cells sorted from blood. Subset reported: CD45RA-negative fraction. The chain has TRBV6-6 and TRBJ2-3, with 11 bases lining up with TRBD2. The sequence was obtained from a man aged 30 to 45 in good health. CDR3 sequence reads: CASGTSGTDTQYF. In DNA, the CDR3 is TGTGCCAGCGGGACTAGCGGAACAGATACGCAGTATTTT.